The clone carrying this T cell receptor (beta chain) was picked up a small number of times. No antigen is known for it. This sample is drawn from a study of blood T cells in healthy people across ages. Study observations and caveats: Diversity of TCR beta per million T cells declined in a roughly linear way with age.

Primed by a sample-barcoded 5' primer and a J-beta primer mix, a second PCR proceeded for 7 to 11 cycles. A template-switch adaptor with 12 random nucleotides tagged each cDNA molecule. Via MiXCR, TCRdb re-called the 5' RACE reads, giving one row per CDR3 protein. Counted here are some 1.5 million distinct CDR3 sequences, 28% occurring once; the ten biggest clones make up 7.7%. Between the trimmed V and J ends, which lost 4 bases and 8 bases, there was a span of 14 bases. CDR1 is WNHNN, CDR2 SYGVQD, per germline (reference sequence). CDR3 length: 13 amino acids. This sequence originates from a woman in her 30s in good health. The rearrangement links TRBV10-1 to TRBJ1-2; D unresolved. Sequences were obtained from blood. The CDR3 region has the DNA TGCGCCAGCAGTGCGAGCAGCCAGAGGGGCTACACCTTC. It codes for CASSASSQRGYTF.